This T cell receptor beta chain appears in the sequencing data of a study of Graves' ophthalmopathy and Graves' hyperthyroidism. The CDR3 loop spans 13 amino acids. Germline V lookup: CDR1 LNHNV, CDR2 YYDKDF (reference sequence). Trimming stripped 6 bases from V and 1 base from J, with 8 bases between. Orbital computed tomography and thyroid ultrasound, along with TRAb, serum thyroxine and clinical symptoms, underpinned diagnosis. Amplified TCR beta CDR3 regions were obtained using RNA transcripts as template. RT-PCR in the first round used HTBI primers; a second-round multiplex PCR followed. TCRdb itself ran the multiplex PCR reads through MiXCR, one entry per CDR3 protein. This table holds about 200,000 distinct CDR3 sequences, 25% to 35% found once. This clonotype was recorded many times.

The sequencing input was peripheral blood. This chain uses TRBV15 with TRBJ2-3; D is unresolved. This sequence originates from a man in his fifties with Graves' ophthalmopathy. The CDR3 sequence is CATSSARTDTQYF. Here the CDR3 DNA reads TGTGCCACCAGTTCGGCTCGCACAGATACGCAGTATTTT.